The rows below give T cell receptor beta chains drawn from one sample of a study of shared clonotypes between healthy human individuals. Repertoires were generated with immunoSEQ multiplex PCR, while TCRdb's copy carries only in-frame clones and drops some. The sample gives 1 million to 1.3 million clones, approximately 80% of which show up once; roughly 0.61% is in the top ten. Sequencing used memory CD4+ T cells from PBMCs. The receptors shown here come from a man aged 18-30 years in good health. Some clones in this sample may be carry-over from other donors' samples. Both conserved end residues are part of each CDR3. Fields, in order: J gene, D gene, V gene, clone size, CDR3 DNA, CDR3 protein. The D gene is left open where the match is weak. Expanded clones are given a class, and other clones once, few, many or no size at all.

j_call: TRBJ2-1
d_call: .
v_call: TRBV29-1
clone_size: .
cdr3_nt: TGCAGCGCCGTTGCCCAGGCGGGGTACAATGAGCAGTTCTTC
cdr3_aa: CSAVAQAGYNEQFF

j_call: TRBJ1-3
d_call: TRBD1
v_call: TRBV18
clone_size: .
cdr3_nt: TGTGCCAGCTCAACCACCGGACAGGGAGCAACTGGAAACACCATATATTTT
cdr3_aa: CASSTTGQGATGNTIYF

j_call: TRBJ1-2
d_call: TRBD1
v_call: TRBV11-2
clone_size: .
cdr3_nt: TGTGCCAGCAGCTTAGGGACCGGGACAGGGGGTGGCTACACCTTC
cdr3_aa: CASSLGTGTGGGYTF

j_call: TRBJ1-2
d_call: .
v_call: TRBV19
clone_size: once
cdr3_nt: TGTGCCAGTAGTCCCCGACGGGGAAGTCGTGTCAACTATGGCTACACCTTC
cdr3_aa: CASSPRRGSRVNYGYTF

j_call: TRBJ1-2
d_call: TRBD1
v_call: TRBV10-3
clone_size: .
cdr3_nt: TGTGCCATCAGGGACGACAGGGGCAGCGGCTACACCTTC
cdr3_aa: CAIRDDRGSGYTF

j_call: TRBJ2-5
d_call: TRBD2
v_call: TRBV10-3
clone_size: .
cdr3_nt: TGTGCCACAAGCCGGGGGGGCGAAGAAGAGACCCAGTACTTC
cdr3_aa: CATSRGGEEETQYF

j_call: TRBJ1-1
d_call: TRBD1
v_call: TRBV28
clone_size: few
cdr3_nt: TGTGCCAGCAGGGGACAGGGGTACACTGAAGCTTTCTTT
cdr3_aa: CASRGQGYTEAFF

j_call: TRBJ2-1
d_call: TRBD2
v_call: TRBV5-1
clone_size: .
cdr3_nt: TGCGCCAGCAGCTTCTTAGCGGGAGCCTCCTACAATGAGCAGTTCTTC
cdr3_aa: CASSFLAGASYNEQFF

j_call: TRBJ2-5
d_call: .
v_call: TRBV7-8
clone_size: .
cdr3_nt: TGTGCCAGCAGCCCAAGGATTAGGGAGACCCAGTACTTC
cdr3_aa: CASSPRIRETQYF

j_call: TRBJ1-1
d_call: TRBD1
v_call: TRBV5-1
clone_size: few
cdr3_nt: TGCGCCAGCAGCTTCCTGGGACAGGGAGAAAAAGCTTTCTTT
cdr3_aa: CASSFLGQGEKAFF

j_call: TRBJ2-7
d_call: .
v_call: TRBV4-1
clone_size: .
cdr3_nt: TGCGCCAGCAGCCCCAGGGCTGGCGAGCAGTACTTC
cdr3_aa: CASSPRAGEQYF

j_call: TRBJ1-5
d_call: .
v_call: TRBV28
clone_size: .
cdr3_nt: TGTGCCAGCACCATCGGAGGTCAGCCCCAGCATTTT
cdr3_aa: CASTIGGQPQHF

j_call: TRBJ2-1
d_call: TRBD2
v_call: TRBV5-1
clone_size: .
cdr3_nt: TGCGCCAGCAGCTTGGTTCTAGCGGGATCTTGGGGCAATGAGCAGTTCTTC
cdr3_aa: CASSLVLAGSWGNEQFF

j_call: TRBJ2-5
d_call: TRBD1
v_call: TRBV10-1
clone_size: .
cdr3_nt: TGCGCCAGCAGTGACGGGACAGGACCCCAAGAGACCCAGTACTTC
cdr3_aa: CASSDGTGPQETQYF

j_call: TRBJ2-1
d_call: TRBD2
v_call: TRBV4-3
clone_size: .
cdr3_nt: TGCGCCAGCAGCCAAGAATCCCCAGCGGGAGGTTACAATGAGCAGTTCTTC
cdr3_aa: CASSQESPAGGYNEQFF

j_call: TRBJ1-3
d_call: .
v_call: TRBV6-6
clone_size: .
cdr3_nt: TGTGCCAGCAGGTACTACGGAAACACCATATATTTT
cdr3_aa: CASRYYGNTIYF

j_call: TRBJ2-7
d_call: .
v_call: TRBV5-1
clone_size: .
cdr3_nt: TGCGCCAGCAGCTTGAACTACAACGAGCAGTACTTC
cdr3_aa: CASSLNYNEQYF

j_call: TRBJ2-5
d_call: .
v_call: TRBV29-1
clone_size: many
cdr3_nt: TGCAGCGTCGCCATTCAGTGGGTCCGGGGAGAGACCCAGTACTTC
cdr3_aa: CSVAIQWVRGETQYF

j_call: TRBJ1-2
d_call: .
v_call: TRBV20-1
clone_size: .
cdr3_nt: TGCAGTGCTAGTACTGTGGGCTACACCTTC
cdr3_aa: CSASTVGYTF

j_call: TRBJ1-2
d_call: .
v_call: TRBV29-1
clone_size: .
cdr3_nt: TGCAGCGCCGGGGGGGGATTCTATGGCTACACCTTC
cdr3_aa: CSAGGGFYGYTF

j_call: TRBJ1-1
d_call: .
v_call: TRBV6-5
clone_size: .
cdr3_nt: TGTGCCAGCAGTTACACCCTCTCCGGCCTGAACACTGAAGCTTTCTTT
cdr3_aa: CASSYTLSGLNTEAFF

j_call: TRBJ2-5
d_call: TRBD1
v_call: TRBV28
clone_size: .
cdr3_nt: TGTGCCAGCAAGGAGGGACAGGACCAAGAGACCCAGTACTTC
cdr3_aa: CASKEGQDQETQYF

j_call: TRBJ1-1
d_call: .
v_call: TRBV28
clone_size: .
cdr3_nt: TGTGCCAGCAGGGGGGCAGGGGCAGGGAACACTGAAGCTTTCTTT
cdr3_aa: CASRGAGAGNTEAFF

j_call: TRBJ1-2
d_call: .
v_call: TRBV5-4
clone_size: .
cdr3_nt: TGTGCCAGCAGCTGGGTCCCCCCATCATATGACTACACCTTC
cdr3_aa: CASSWVPPSYDYTF

j_call: TRBJ2-5
d_call: TRBD1
v_call: TRBV7-9
clone_size: .
cdr3_nt: TGTGCCAGCAGCTTCAGACAGGGGGCGGCAGAGACCCAGTACTTC
cdr3_aa: CASSFRQGAAETQYF

j_call: TRBJ1-4
d_call: .
v_call: TRBV4-3
clone_size: once
cdr3_nt: TGCGCCAGCAGCCCTGGGATTGGGTTGTACGAAAAACTGTTTTTT
cdr3_aa: CASSPGIGLYEKLFF

j_call: TRBJ2-7
d_call: .
v_call: TRBV20-1
clone_size: .
cdr3_nt: TGCAGTGCGGAGAGACAAACCGGGCAGTACTTC
cdr3_aa: CSAERQTGQYF

j_call: TRBJ2-3
d_call: .
v_call: TRBV7-9
clone_size: .
cdr3_nt: TGTGCCAGCAGCTTTAGGGGAACAGATACGCAGTATTTT
cdr3_aa: CASSFRGTDTQYF

j_call: TRBJ1-2
d_call: .
v_call: TRBV9
clone_size: few
cdr3_nt: TGTGCCAGCAGCCTGGAGGGCTATGGCTACACCTTC
cdr3_aa: CASSLEGYGYTF

j_call: TRBJ1-4
d_call: TRBD1
v_call: TRBV5-6
clone_size: .
cdr3_nt: TGTGCCAGCACCCTTCAGGGGGCAACTAATGAAAAACTGTTTTTT
cdr3_aa: CASTLQGATNEKLFF

j_call: TRBJ1-5
d_call: .
v_call: TRBV9
clone_size: few
cdr3_nt: TGTGCCAGCAGCGTAGGAGGCCGGGGTCAGCCCCAGCATTTT
cdr3_aa: CASSVGGRGQPQHF

j_call: TRBJ1-1
d_call: .
v_call: TRBV11-3
clone_size: .
cdr3_nt: TGTGCCAGCAGCCAAGGGGGGAACACTGAAGCTTTCTTT
cdr3_aa: CASSQGGNTEAFF

j_call: TRBJ1-2
d_call: .
v_call: TRBV4-2
clone_size: .
cdr3_nt: TGTGCCAGCAGCCCGCGACAGACCTATGGCTACACCTTC
cdr3_aa: CASSPRQTYGYTF

j_call: TRBJ2-3
d_call: .
v_call: TRBV5-4
clone_size: .
cdr3_nt: TGTGCCAGCGCCTCCACAGATACGCAGTATTTT
cdr3_aa: CASASTDTQYF

j_call: TRBJ2-7
d_call: .
v_call: TRBV10-3
clone_size: .
cdr3_nt: TGTGCCATCAGTGGTCGGGCTAGCGCCCAGGGTGGCGAGCAGTACTTC
cdr3_aa: CAISGRASAQGGEQYF

j_call: TRBJ2-3
d_call: .
v_call: TRBV5-4
clone_size: .
cdr3_nt: TGTGCCAGCAGCTTGGCCGGCCTTTCCCCATATCCCACAGATACGCAGTATTTT
cdr3_aa: CASSLAGLSPYPTDTQYF

j_call: TRBJ2-4
d_call: .
v_call: TRBV5-4
clone_size: few
cdr3_nt: TGTGCCAGCAGCCTAGGACAGCTAGCCAAAAACATTCAGTACTTC
cdr3_aa: CASSLGQLAKNIQYF

j_call: TRBJ2-7
d_call: TRBD1
v_call: TRBV5-1
clone_size: .
cdr3_nt: TGCGCCAGCAGCCCCATTGGGCAGGGGGCTGGCGAGCAGTACTTC
cdr3_aa: CASSPIGQGAGEQYF

j_call: TRBJ2-1
d_call: TRBD2
v_call: TRBV5-1
clone_size: once
cdr3_nt: TGCGCCAGCAGCTTGGCCAGCGGGAGGGCCAATGAGCAGTTCTTC
cdr3_aa: CASSLASGRANEQFF

j_call: TRBJ2-7
d_call: .
v_call: TRBV7-8
clone_size: .
cdr3_nt: TGTGCCAGCAGCTTAGTTCTGGGGGCGCGCCTCGAGCAGTACTTC
cdr3_aa: CASSLVLGARLEQYF

j_call: TRBJ2-7
d_call: TRBD2
v_call: TRBV5-1
clone_size: .
cdr3_nt: TGCGCCAGCAGCCCGACTAGCGGGAGATCCTACGAGCAGTACTTC
cdr3_aa: CASSPTSGRSYEQYF

j_call: TRBJ1-1
d_call: .
v_call: TRBV10-3
clone_size: .
cdr3_nt: TGTGCCATCAGTGAGTCGACAGTGAACACTGAAGCTTTCTTT
cdr3_aa: CAISESTVNTEAFF